Each of the 18 T cell receptor beta chains below was sequenced from the same sample in a study of blood T cell repertoires in COVID-19. Libraries were prepared by immunoSEQ multiplex PCR; TCRdb keeps only in-frame clonotypes and omits some of them. The sample records about 100,000 clones, approximately 89% being singletons. The sample taken for sequencing was peripheral blood. These receptors were taken from a man aged 45 to 65 with active COVID-19.

V usage is TRBV29-1 and J usage is TRBJ2-7; unclear D gene. Trimming left V 6 bases short and J 3 bases short, with 15 bases between. The CDR3 is 13 amino acids. Germline V CDR1 and CDR2: SQVTM, ANQGSEA. CDR3 in DNA: TGCAGCGTACTCGCCAGCGCCATCTACGAGCAGTACGTC. Amino acid sequence: CSVLASAIYEQYV.

The rearrangement uses TRBV30 and TRBJ1-5; a possible D gene is TRBD1 (6 bases). CDR1 and CDR2 (germline): GTSNPN, SVGIG (reference sequence). V lost 2 bases and J 6 bases, leaving 11 bases between the germline ends. CDR3 length: 13 residues. The CDR3 spells CAWSLQGSQPQHF. DNA of the CDR3: TGTGCCTGGAGTTTACAGGGAAGTCAGCCCCAGCATTTT.

The chain links TRBV5-1 to TRBJ2-5, with 7 bases lining up with TRBD1. Unmatched junction bases numbered 8, after V lost 1 base and J lost 5 bases. The V gene's germline CDR1 is SGHRS and CDR2 YFSETQ. The CDR3 consists of 15 residues. CDR3 in amino acids: CASSLRSGGLETQYF. In nucleotides, the CDR3 is TGCGCCAGCAGCTTGAGGTCAGGGGGATTGGAGACCCAGTACTTC.

The chain couples TRBV7-9 to TRBJ2-2; 14 positions agree with TRBD2. With 1 base clipped from V and 1 base from J, the junction kept 5 bases outside the gene matches. Looked up from germline, CDR1 is SEHNR and CDR2 is FQNEAQ (reference sequence). The CDR3 is 19 amino acids. CDR3 coding DNA: TGTGCCAGCAGCTTAGGTAGGACTAGCGGGAGGAGGAACACCGGGGAGCTGTTTTTT. Translation gives CASSLGRTSGRRNTGELFF.

The chain is built from TRBV29-1 and TRBJ1-1, with TRBD1 as a possible D gene (5 bases). Trimming removed 3 bases from V and 3 bases from J, with 11 bases in between. Germline V gives CDR1 SQVTM, CDR2 ANQGSEA. CDR3 size: 13 residues. The CDR3: CSVEWGRDTEAFF. CDR3 coding DNA: TGCAGCGTTGAGTGGGGGAGGGACACTGAAGCTTTCTTT.

The J gene is TRBJ1-1, the V gene TRBV4-1; no reliable D call. This CDR3 is 14 amino acids long. Between the trimmed V and J ends, which lost 1 base and 4 bases, there was a span of 10 bases. From germline, CDR1 is MGHRA and CDR2 YSYEKL. CDR3 sequence (DNA): TGCGCCAGCAGCCAAGTGGGGAGGAGCACTGAAGCTTTCTTT. Protein sequence: CASSQVGRSTEAFF.

The chain combines TRBV5-1 with TRBJ2-5; 9 bases fit TRBD2. CDR3 size: 15 residues. V shed 5 bases, J shed 5 bases, and the junction held 10 bases outside the gene matches. In germline, CDR1 is SGHRS, CDR2 YFSETQ. The CDR3 region has the DNA TGCGCCAGCAGACAGAAACTAGCGGGCGCGGAGACCCAGTACTTC. Translation: CASRQKLAGAETQYF.

V and J are TRBV12-5 and TRBJ2-7, with 10 bases aligning to TRBD1. The CDR3 extends over 17 amino acids. V lost 5 bases and J lost 0; bases outside the gene matches: 10. The germline V gene has CDR1 LGHNT and CDR2 FRNRAP. The CDR3 DNA reads as TGTGCTAGTGGTCTAGGACAGGGGGGCTTCGGCTCCTACGAGCAGTACGTC. Translating it yields CASGLGQGGFGSYEQYV.

The rearrangement uses TRBV6-5 and TRBJ2-1, with 9 positions matching TRBD1. After removal of 6 bases from V and 4 bases from J, the junction contained 7 bases not matched to a gene. Germline V gene data show CDR1 as MNHEY and CDR2 as SVGAGI. The CDR3 runs to 15 residues. The CDR3 protein is CASRSTGGGYNEQFF. The CDR3 DNA follows: TGTGCCAGCAGAAGCACAGGGGGCGGTTACAATGAGCAGTTCTTC.

V and J are TRBV5-1 and TRBJ2-1; 10 bases fit TRBD2. The CDR3 is 14 residues long. In germline, CDR1 is SGHRS, CDR2 YFSETQ. The V and J ends lost 1 base and 7 bases, in that order; junction bases with no gene match: 2. The CDR3 region has the DNA TGCGCCAGCAGCTTGACTAGCGGGACGAATGAGCAGTTCTTC. Residues: CASSLTSGTNEQFF.

This clone appeared once. The J gene is TRBJ1-4, the V gene TRBV13, with 8 bases matching TRBD1. The V segment lost 5 bases and the J segment 3 bases; nucleotides outside the gene matches: 5. Germline CDR1 PRHDT, CDR2 FYEKMQ (reference sequence). CDR3 size: 15 residues. This CDR3 is CASSTRTGSNEKLFF. The CDR3 region has the DNA TGTGCCAGCAGCACAAGGACAGGGTCTAATGAAAAACTGTTTTTT.

The V and J genes are TRBV5-7 and TRBJ2-7; D not certain. TRBV5-7 is an open reading frame, and its role is uncertain. This CDR3 spans 12 amino acids. CDR3 residues: CASSLARSYEDV. The CDR3 nucleotides read TGTGCCAGCAGCTTGGCTAGGAGCTACGAGGACGTC.

V and J are TRBV5-6 and TRBJ1-1; D may be TRBD1 (6 bases). The V gene's germline CDR1 is SGHDT and CDR2 YYEEEE. Trimming stripped 4 bases from V and 0 bases from J, with 10 bases between. The CDR3 is 14 amino acids. The CDR3 loop is CASSMGHVNTEAFF. The CDR3, as DNA: TGTGCCAGCAGCATGGGACACGTGAACACTGAAGCTTTCTTT.

Only a few counts were recorded for this clone. J is TRBJ1-1 and V is TRBV28; TRBD1 matches at 8 bases. The germline CDR1 and CDR2 sequences are MDHEN and SYDVKM. The CDR3 has 12 residues. J was trimmed by 11 bases and V by 1 base; bases with no gene match: 3. CDR3 sequence reads: CASSLYRDRAFF. The CDR3 DNA reads as TGTGCCAGCAGTTTATACCGGGACAGGGCTTTCTTT. Based on the CDR3 plus reference TRBV28 and TRBJ1-1, the full variable domain is DVKVTQSSRYLVKRTGEKVFLECVQDMDHENMFWYRQDPGLGLRLIYFSYDVKMKEKGDIPEGYSVSREKKERFSLILESASTNQTSMYLCASSLYRDRAFFGQGTRLTVV.

The J gene is TRBJ2-4, the V gene TRBV2, with D unresolved. Trimming removed 4 bases at V and 7 bases at J, with 11 bases between. The CDR3 is 13 residues long. CDR1 and CDR2 (germline): SNHLY, FYNNEI. The CDR3 is CASSVGSGNIQYF. The CDR3, as DNA: TGTGCCAGCAGTGTGGGCTCTGGGAACATTCAGTACTTC.

This clone was detected only once. The genes are TRBV29-1 and TRBJ2-1, with D possibly being TRBD1 (6 bases). CDR3 size: 14 residues. CDR1 is SQVTM and CDR2 is ANQGSEA in the germline V gene. V was clipped by 0 bases and J by 6 bases, with 12 bases between them. CDR3 in amino acids: CSVEEGSRGNEQFF. The CDR3 DNA reads as TGCAGCGTTGAAGAGGGAAGCAGGGGCAATGAGCAGTTCTTC.

The chain combines TRBV3-1 (or the pseudogene TRBV3-2) with TRBJ2-6, with D unclear. Germline V CDR1 and CDR2: LGHDT, YNNKEL (reference sequence). V lost 0 bases and J lost 4, with 10 bases in between. The CDR3 length is 16 residues. The CDR3 sequence is CASSQESLTGANVLTF. The CDR3 nucleotides read TGTGCCAGCAGCCAAGAGTCTCTAACCGGGGCCAACGTCCTGACTTTC.

This clone was seen a handful of times. The chain has TRBV5-4 and TRBJ1-1; no clear D. The CDR3 totals 13 residues. V lost 4 bases and J lost 0, with 7 bases in between. CDR1 and CDR2 (germline): SGHNT, YYREEE (reference sequence). This CDR3 is CASSRHVNTEAFF. The CDR3 DNA reads as TGTGCCAGCAGCAGACACGTGAACACTGAAGCTTTCTTT.